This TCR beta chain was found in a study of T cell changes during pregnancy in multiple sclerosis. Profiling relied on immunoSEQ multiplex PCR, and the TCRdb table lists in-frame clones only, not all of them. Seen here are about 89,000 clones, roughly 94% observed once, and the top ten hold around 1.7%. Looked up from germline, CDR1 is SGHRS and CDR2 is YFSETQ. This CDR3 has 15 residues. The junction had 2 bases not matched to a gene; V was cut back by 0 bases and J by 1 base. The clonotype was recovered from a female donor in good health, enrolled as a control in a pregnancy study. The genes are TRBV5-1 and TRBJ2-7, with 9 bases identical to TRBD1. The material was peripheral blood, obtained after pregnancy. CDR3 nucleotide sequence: TGCGCCAGCAGCTTGGCGGGACAGGGATCCTACGAGCAGTACTTC. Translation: CASSLAGQGSYEQYF.